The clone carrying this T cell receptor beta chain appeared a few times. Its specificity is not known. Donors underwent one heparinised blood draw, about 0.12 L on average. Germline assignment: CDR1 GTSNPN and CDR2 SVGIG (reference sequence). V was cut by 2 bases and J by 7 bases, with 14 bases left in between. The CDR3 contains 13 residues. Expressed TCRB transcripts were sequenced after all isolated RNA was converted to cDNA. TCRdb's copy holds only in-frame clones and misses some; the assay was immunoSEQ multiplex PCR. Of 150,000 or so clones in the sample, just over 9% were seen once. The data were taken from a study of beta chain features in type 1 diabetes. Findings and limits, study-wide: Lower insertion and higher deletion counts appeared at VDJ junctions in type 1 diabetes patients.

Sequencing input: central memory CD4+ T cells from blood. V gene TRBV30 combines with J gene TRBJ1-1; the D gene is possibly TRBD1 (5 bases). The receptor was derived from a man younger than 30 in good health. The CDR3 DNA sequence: TGTGCCTGGAGTCGTTGGGGGGGGGATGAAGCTTTCTTT. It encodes CAWSRWGGDEAFF.